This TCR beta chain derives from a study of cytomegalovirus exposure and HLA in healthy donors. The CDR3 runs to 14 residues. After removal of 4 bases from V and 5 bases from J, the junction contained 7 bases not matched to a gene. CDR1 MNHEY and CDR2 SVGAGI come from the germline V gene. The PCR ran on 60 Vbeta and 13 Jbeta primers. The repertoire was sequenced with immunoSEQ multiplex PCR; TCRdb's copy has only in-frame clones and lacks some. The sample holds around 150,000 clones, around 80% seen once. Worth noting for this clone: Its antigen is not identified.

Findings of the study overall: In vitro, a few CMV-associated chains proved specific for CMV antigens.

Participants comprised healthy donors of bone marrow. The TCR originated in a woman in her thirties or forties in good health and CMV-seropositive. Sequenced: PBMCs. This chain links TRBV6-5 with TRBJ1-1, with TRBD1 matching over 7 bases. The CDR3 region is CASSSDRAGTEAFF. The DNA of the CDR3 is TGTGCCAGCAGTTCAGACAGGGCTGGGACTGAAGCTTTCTTT.